The clone carrying this T cell receptor (beta chain) appeared many times. This specimen comes from a study of T cell changes during pregnancy in multiple sclerosis. Data came from immunoSEQ multiplex PCR; TCRdb stores just in-frame clones and leaves some out. The table shows roughly 30,000 clones, with 70% to 90% occurring only once. CDR1 is LGHNA and CDR2 is YNFKEQ in the germline V gene. This CDR3 comprises 16 residues. V shed 7 bases and J 4 bases; nucleotides not matched to a gene: 12. The V gene is TRBV4-2, the J gene TRBJ2-3; TRBD2 matches at 9 bases. The clonotype comes from a female donor with multiple sclerosis, enrolled in a pregnancy study. Sequences were derived from CD8+ T cells from peripheral blood mononuclear cells, sampled before pregnancy. As DNA, the CDR3 is TGTGCCAGCACCCGGGGTAGCGGGGGCGGGGCAGATACGCAGTATTTT. Its translation: CASTRGSGGGADTQYF.